A selection of T cell receptor beta chains follows, all from one sample in a study of T cell repertoires in cytomegalovirus infection. No antigen is known for these receptors. TCRdb re-derived calls from the reads in MiXCR, one entry per CDR3 protein. The sample includes hundreds of thousands of distinct CDR3 sequences, roughly 30% of them seen just once. The specimen comprised cultured PBMCs, sampled from culture after CMV antigen stimulation. The receptors were gathered from a human donor in good health (CMV status not recorded). Some clones in this sample may be carry-over from other donors' samples. The CDR3 runs from the conserved cysteine through the conserved F or W. D genes are given only for firm matches. Clone size is not always given. Where it is, it says once, few, many or a class for expanded clones.

CDR3nt,CDR3aa,v_gene,d_gene,abundance,j_gene
TGTGCCAGCAGCCCAAGGACAGGCTGGGAGCAGTACTTC,CASSPRTGWEQYF,TRBV6-5,TRBD1,few,TRBJ2-7
TGCGCCAGCCAAGAGGGGCTGGGATCCGGGACCCAGTACTTC,CASQEGLGSGTQYF,TRBV5-1,NA,few,TRBJ2-5
TGTGCCAGCACTTTGACGGCGATGAACACTGAAGCTTTCTTT,CASTLTAMNTEAFF,TRBV6-2/TRBV6-3,NA,few,TRBJ1-1
TGCGCCAGCAGGCAGGCGGCTAGCGGATACAATGAGCAGTTCTTC,CASRQAASGYNEQFF,TRBV4-1,TRBD2,NA,TRBJ2-1
TGTGCCAGCAGTTACCTCGCAGCGGCATCCTACAATGAGCAGTTCTTC,CASSYLAAASYNEQFF,TRBV6-2/TRBV6-3,NA,NA,TRBJ2-1
TGTGCCAGCAGCTTAGACAGCGGGTCAGAGACCCAGTACTTC,CASSLDSGSETQYF,TRBV7-2,NA,few,TRBJ2-5
TGTGCCAGTAGCGGCAAGGGACAGGGGACGGAGACCCAGTACTTC,CASSGKGQGTETQYF,TRBV19,TRBD1,NA,TRBJ2-5
TGTGCCAGCAGCTCCGAGGGACCAACCAACGAGCAGTACTTC,CASSSEGPTNEQYF,TRBV7-8,NA,many,TRBJ2-7
TGTGCCAGCAGCTGGTCAAGCGGGGGGTTCTCCTACGAGCAGTACTTC,CASSWSSGGFSYEQYF,TRBV7-2,TRBD2,NA,TRBJ2-7
TGTGCCAGCAGCTTAGTTGAAAACAATCAGCCCCAGCATTTT,CASSLVENNQPQHF,TRBV7-2,NA,many,TRBJ1-5